This entry describes one TCR beta chain. From the 5' RACE reads, TCRdb called clonotypes with MiXCR, one entry per CDR3 protein. The data contain 90,000 to 120,000 distinct CDR3 sequences, about 12% of them singletons. These data are taken from a study of early T cells in non-severe SARS-CoV-2 infection. The sequence derives from an adult who was a healthcare worker with PCR-confirmed SARS-CoV-2 infection or an uninfected control (not recorded which). The sequenced sample was whole blood.

This chain's CDR3 is CASSHSSRAPTQYF. In DNA, the CDR3 is TGTGCCAGCAGTCACTCCTCTAGAGCTCCGACCCAGTACTTC. The chain joins TRBV28 to TRBJ2-5; D remains ambiguous. V was cut by 5 bases and J by 7 bases, with 17 bases left in between. Germline V CDR1 and CDR2: MDHEN, SYDVKM. The CDR3 spans 14 residues.